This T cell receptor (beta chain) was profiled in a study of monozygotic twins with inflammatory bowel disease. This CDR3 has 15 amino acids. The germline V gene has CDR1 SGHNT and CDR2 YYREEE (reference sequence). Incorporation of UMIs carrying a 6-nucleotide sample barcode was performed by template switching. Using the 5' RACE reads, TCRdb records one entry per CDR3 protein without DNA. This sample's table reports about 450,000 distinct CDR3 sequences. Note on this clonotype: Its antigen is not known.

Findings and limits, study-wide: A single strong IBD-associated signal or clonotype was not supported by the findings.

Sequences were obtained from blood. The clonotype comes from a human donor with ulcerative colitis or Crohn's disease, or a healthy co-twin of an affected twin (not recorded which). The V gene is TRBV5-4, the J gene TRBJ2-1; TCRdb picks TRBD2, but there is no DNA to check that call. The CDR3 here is CASSVTSGSYNEQFF.